The rows below give T cell receptor beta chains drawn from one sample of a study of regulatory and conventional T cells in RAG deficiency. Assay: immunoSEQ multiplex PCR; the TCRdb copy retains only in-frame clones and omits some. The top ten hold less than 0.85% of the sample, which has 21,000 or so clones, about 92% seen once. The data were also submitted as part of a second study, on regulatory T cells.

Sequencing was done on a sample of CD4+ T cells sorted from blood. The source is a human donor in good health. CDR3s leave out the opening cysteine and the closing phenylalanine or tryptophan. Clone size is shown for a subset of rows, as once, few, many or a class of expanded clone.

>-|TRBV14
ASSHGGALKGGYT
>-|TRBV6-1
ASSEVLNGGSSPLH
>-|TRBV5-1
ASSLQGASSNEQF
>-|TRBV5-5
ASSLGASGSTDTQY
>-|TRBV11-3
ASSLVGGQSYEQY
>-|TRBV18
ASSPLAGKRSGANVLT
>-|TRBV5-4
ASSLLAGDEQF
>once|TRBV6-1
ASTRGGRDTGELF
>-|TRBV25-1
ASSDTRTGGVYGYT
>-|TRBV14
FGGQELWLASSYEQY
>-|TRBV5-1
ASSLGGGATNEKLF
>-|TRBV18
ASSPGPPSYNEQF
>-|TRBV19
ASSLETGGADTGELF
>-|TRBV5-1
ASSRDRGTDTQY
>-|TRBV5-8
ASSWIMNTEAF
>-|TRBV6-4
ASSDHLSSYNSPLH
>-|TRBV6-1
ASKVSGANVLT
>-|TRBV7-2
ASSSTSGPYEQY
>-|TRBV19
ASSMGQAIQPQH
>-|TRBV2
ASSELDSRTDTQY
>-|TRBV15
ATSRDPGGLGYKQY
>-|TRBV15
ATSRDPGGAPGANVLT
>-|TRBV5-1
ASSVLFGTVNEKLF
>-|TRBV19
ASSRNTEAF
>-|TRBV7-8
ASSLSRGADYNEQF
>-|TRBV28
ASSRGNGELF
>-|TRBV6-5
ASSPQGPGELF
>once|TRBV7-9
ASSRRSPDTQY
>-|TRBV18
ASSREAGDTQY
>-|TRBV10-3
AISESEGRGEQY
>-|TRBV18
ASSPTDRGEGEKLF
>-|TRBV19
ASSRQQGAYGYT
>-|TRBV11-2
ASRPRGGLEEETQY
>-|TRBV2
ASSWISGSDNEQF
>-|TRBV30
AWSVERINEKLF
>-|TRBV27
ASSKEPREKLF
>once|TRBV2
ASSDMYWGSGNTIY
>-|TRBV7-2
ASSLALTGHGVEQY
>-|TRBV18
ASSPPASVNEQF
>-|TRBV5-1
ASSLGVAAYTGELF
>-|TRBV5-1
ASSRQGANTEAF
>-|TRBV28
ASSSPQTAGYGYT
>-|TRBV27
ASSSRLEQY
>-|TRBV5-5
ASRRTGGTEAF
>-|TRBV5-5
ASSWGRSQYSYEQY
>-|TRBV18
ASSPPEQGAGYGYT
>-|TRBV5-6
ASSRIDGELF
>-|TRBV1
TSSHLHIQGIYQPQH
>-|TRBV13
ASSLGTLVREQY
>-|TRBV9
ASSVEAGGYEQY
>-|TRBV5-1
ASSDTINEKLF
>once|TRBV20-1
SARPVRGYT
>-|TRBV27
ASSLSRQISTDTQY
>-|TRBV7-6
ASGLGANLNEQF
>-|TRBV7-9
ASSLAAADEQY